The T cell receptor (beta chain) described here comes from a study of T-cell reconstitution after alpha-beta-depleted transplantation in children. Overall study results and limits: Elevated TCRbeta diversity at day 60 was traced, in some patients, to surviving recipient T cells and thymic progenitors. It was reported that alpha-beta T cells came from several hundred expanded graft clones (about two months after transplant). After one year, T-cell counts and TCRbeta diversity mostly came from new T cells.

The ends lost 3 bases at V and 0 bases at J; junction bases unmatched: 3. The germline gives CDR1 MNHNS, CDR2 SASEGT. The CDR3 runs 15 residues. Using unique molecular identifiers, the investigators prepared the TCRbeta library. TCRdb reprocessed the PCR reads via MiXCR and lists one record per CDR3 protein. This table has 150,000 to 200,000 distinct CDR3 sequences, 6.3% appearing once. This clonotype has at least ten counts. The antigen remains unidentified. This specimen consisted of PBMCs, obtained before TCRalphabeta/CD19-depleted stem cell transplant. This chain joins TRBV6-1 and TRBJ1-1, with TRBD1 matching over 8 bases. This TCR derives from a girl less than two years old with combined immunodeficiency, due to receive a stem cell transplant. CDR3 sequence: CASSDDRGLNTEAFF. In nucleotides, the CDR3 is TGTGCCAGCAGTGACGACAGGGGTCTGAACACTGAAGCTTTCTTT.